This T cell receptor (beta chain) was obtained from a study of CD8+ T cells in alopecia areata. Alopecia areata patients had lesional scalp punch biopsies and peripheral blood taken from them. Cell sorting on a FACSAria was used to separate CD4+ and CD8+ T cells from the PBMCs. RNA, once extracted, was reverse transcribed into cDNA for use as the sequencing template. Data came from immunoSEQ multiplex PCR; TCRdb stores just in-frame clones and leaves some out. The sample has 50,000 to 70,000 clones, roughly 47% seen once. V gave up 0 bases and J gave up 2 bases; unmatched junction bases: 3. Germline CDR1 reads MNHNY; CDR2 reads SVGAGI (reference sequence). This CDR3 comprises 16 residues.

The J gene is TRBJ2-7, the V gene TRBV6-6; TRBD2 matches at 11 bases. Sequencing used NKG2D-low CD8+ T cells sorted from blood. The clonotype originates from a human donor with alopecia areata. The CDR3 protein is CASSYSALAGAYEQYF. CDR3 bases: TGTGCCAGCAGTTACTCGGCACTAGCGGGGGCCTACGAGCAGTACTTC.